This TCR beta chain originates from a study of blood T cell repertoires in COVID-19. About the study: Sample material is recorded as cDNA or gDNA derived from T cells, B-cell-depleted T cells, or PBMCs.

The V gene lost 7 bases and the J gene lost 4 bases, with 17 bases spanning the gap. The V gene's germline CDR1 is SQVTM and CDR2 ANQGSEA. This CDR3 is built from 13 residues. In the study's own analysis: By means of reference gene primer amplification, nucleated cell counts were estimated. Sequencing was performed with immunoSEQ multiplex PCR; in TCRdb, only in-frame clones are kept and a portion is missing. V, J and clone size are those of that table, while D and trimming were read from the DNA. The table records over 250,000 clones, approximately 88% of them present only once. The TCR sequence derives from a woman in her seventies with COVID-19, enrolled during active disease. The sequencing input was peripheral blood. This rearrangement joins TRBV29-1 to TRBJ2-7, with D unclear. The CDR3 loop is CSGARANSYEQYF. CDR3 DNA: TGCAGCGGGGCCCGAGCAAACTCTTACGAGCAGTACTTC.